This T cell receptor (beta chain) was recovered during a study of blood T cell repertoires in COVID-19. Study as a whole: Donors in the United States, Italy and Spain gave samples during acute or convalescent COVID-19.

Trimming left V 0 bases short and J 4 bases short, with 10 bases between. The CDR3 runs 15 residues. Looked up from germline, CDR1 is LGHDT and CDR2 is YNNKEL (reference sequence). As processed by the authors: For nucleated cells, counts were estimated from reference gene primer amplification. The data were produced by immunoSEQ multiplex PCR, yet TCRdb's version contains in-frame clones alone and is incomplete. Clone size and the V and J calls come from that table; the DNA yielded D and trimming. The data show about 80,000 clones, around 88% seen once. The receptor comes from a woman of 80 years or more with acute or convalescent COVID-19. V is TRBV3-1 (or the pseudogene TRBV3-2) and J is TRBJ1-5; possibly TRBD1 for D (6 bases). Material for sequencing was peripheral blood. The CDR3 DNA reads TGTGCCAGCAGCCAAGATCGGGGGGCTAATCAGCCCCAGCATTTT. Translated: CASSQDRGANQPQHF.